This TCR beta chain was identified during a study of blood T cell repertoires in COVID-19. About the research overall: Samples representing acute and convalescent COVID-19 were sourced from the United States, Italy and Spain. Sample material is recorded as cDNA or gDNA derived from T cells, B-cell-depleted T cells, or PBMCs.

Per the germline V gene, CDR1 is MDHEN and CDR2 is SYDVKM. The CDR3 is 15 residues long. V lost 6 bases and J lost 3, with 18 bases in between. In the original workflow: By means of reference gene primer amplification, nucleated cell counts were estimated. The repertoire was sequenced with immunoSEQ multiplex PCR; TCRdb's copy has only in-frame clones and lacks some. Clone size and the V and J calls come from that table; the DNA yielded D and trimming. Found here are approximately 63,000 clones, 88% of them singletons; the top ten hold less than 20%. The V gene is TRBV28, the J gene TRBJ2-7; D may be TRBD1 (5 bases). The receptor comes from a woman of 80 years or more with active COVID-19. Input material: peripheral blood. The DNA of the CDR3 is TGTGCCAGCAGCATTCCCTCGAGCAGGGACTACGAGCAGTACTTC. Encoded protein: CASSIPSSRDYEQYF.